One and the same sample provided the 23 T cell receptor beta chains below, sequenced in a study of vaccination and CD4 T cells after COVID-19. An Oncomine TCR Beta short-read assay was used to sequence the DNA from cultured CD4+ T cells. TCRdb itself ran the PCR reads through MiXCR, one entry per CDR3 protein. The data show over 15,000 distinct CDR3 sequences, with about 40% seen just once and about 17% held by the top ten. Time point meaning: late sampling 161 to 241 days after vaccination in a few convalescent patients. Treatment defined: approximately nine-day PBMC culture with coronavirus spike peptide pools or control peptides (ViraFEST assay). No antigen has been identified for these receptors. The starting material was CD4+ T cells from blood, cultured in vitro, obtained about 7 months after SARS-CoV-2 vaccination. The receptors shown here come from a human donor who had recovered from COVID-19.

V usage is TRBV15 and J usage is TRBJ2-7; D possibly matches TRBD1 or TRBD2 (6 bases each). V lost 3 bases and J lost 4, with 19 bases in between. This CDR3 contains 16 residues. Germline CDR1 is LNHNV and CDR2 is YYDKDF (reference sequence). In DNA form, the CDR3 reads TGTGCCACCAGCAGGAGAACAGGGAGGCCTGGATACGAGCAGTACTTC. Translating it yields CATSRRTGRPGYEQYF.

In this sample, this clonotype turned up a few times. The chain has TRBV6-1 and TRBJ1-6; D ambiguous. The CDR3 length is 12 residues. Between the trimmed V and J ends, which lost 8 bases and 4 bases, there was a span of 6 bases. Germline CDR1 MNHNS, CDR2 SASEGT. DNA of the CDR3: TGTGCCAGCTGCTTGTATAATTCACCCCTCCACTTT. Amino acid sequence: CASCLYNSPLHF.

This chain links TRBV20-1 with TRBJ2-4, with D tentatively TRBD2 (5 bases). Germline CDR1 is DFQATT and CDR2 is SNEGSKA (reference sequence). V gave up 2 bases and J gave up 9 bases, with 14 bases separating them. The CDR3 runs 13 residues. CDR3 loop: CSARPSSSSIQYF. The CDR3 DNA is TGCAGTGCTAGACCTAGCTCCAGTAGCATTCAGTACTTC.

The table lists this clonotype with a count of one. The CDR3 loop is CASSLRGNTIYF. CDR3 DNA sequence: TGCGCCAGCAGCTTAAGGGGAAACACCATATATTTT. The V call is TRBV5-1, the J call TRBJ1-3; D not certain. V lost 2 bases, J lost 4 bases, and 4 bases lay in between. Per germline, CDR1 SGHRS and CDR2 YFSETQ. This CDR3 contains 12 residues.

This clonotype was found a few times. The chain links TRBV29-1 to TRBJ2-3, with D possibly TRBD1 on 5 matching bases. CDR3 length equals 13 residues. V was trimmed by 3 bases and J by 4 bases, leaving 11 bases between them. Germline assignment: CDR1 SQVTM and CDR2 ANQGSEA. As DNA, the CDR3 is TGCAGCGTTGACAAGGGGCTGCCAGATACGCAGTATTTT. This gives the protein CSVDKGLPDTQYF.

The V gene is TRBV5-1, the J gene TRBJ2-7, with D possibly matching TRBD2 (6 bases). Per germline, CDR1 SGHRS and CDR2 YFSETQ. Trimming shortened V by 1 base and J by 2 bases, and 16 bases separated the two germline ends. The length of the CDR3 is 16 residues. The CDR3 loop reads CASSLYPGEATYEQYF. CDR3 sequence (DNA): TGCGCCAGCAGCTTGTATCCGGGGGAGGCGACCTACGAGCAGTACTTC.

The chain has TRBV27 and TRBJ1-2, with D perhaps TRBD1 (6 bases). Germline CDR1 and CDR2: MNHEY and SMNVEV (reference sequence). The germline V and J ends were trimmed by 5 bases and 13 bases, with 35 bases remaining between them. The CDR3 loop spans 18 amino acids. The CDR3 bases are TGTGCCAGCAGTCCAACCAACGGGGGGCCGCTCTCCCTCGCGGGTTGCACCTTC. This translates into CASSPTNGGPLSLAGCTF.

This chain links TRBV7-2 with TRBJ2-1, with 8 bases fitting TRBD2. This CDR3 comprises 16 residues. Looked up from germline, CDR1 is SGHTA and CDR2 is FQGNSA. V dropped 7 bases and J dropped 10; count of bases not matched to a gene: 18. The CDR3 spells CASTHSGASGLLEQFF. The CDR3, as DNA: TGTGCCAGCACCCACAGTGGGGCTAGCGGGTTGTTAGAGCAGTTCTTC.

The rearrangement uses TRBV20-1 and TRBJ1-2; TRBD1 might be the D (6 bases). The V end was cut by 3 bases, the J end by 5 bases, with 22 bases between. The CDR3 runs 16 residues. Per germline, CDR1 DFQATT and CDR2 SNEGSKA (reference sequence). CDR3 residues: CSASRGRGSFGYGYTF. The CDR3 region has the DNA TGCAGTGCTAGCCGGGGCAGGGGATCTTTTGGGTATGGCTACACCTTC.

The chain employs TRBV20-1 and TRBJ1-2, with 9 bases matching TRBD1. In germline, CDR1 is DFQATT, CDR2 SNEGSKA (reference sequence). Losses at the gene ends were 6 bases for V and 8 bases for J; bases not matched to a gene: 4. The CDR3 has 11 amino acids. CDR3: CSAWDREGYTF. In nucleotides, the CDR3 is TGCAGTGCGTGGGACAGGGAAGGCTACACCTTC.

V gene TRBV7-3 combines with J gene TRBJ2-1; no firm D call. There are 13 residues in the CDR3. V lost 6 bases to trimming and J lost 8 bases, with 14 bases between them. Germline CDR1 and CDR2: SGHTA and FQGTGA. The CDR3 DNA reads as TGTGCCAGCAGTACATCCCAAGGCTATGAGCAGTTCTTC. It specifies CASSTSQGYEQFF.

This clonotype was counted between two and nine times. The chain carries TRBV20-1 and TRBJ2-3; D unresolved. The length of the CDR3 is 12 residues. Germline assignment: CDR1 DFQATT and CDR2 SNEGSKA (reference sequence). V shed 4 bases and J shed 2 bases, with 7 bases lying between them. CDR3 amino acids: CSAMVDTDTQYF. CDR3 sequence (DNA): TGCAGTGCTATGGTCGACACAGATACGCAGTATTTT.

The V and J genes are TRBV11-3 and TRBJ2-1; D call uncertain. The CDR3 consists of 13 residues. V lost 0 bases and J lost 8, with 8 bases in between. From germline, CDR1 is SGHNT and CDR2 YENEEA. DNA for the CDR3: TGTGCCAGCAGCTTAGATCGCATGGATGAGCAGTTCTTC. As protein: CASSLDRMDEQFF.

CDR3 residues: CASSLAPQAREQFF. For the CDR3, the DNA is TGTGCCAGCAGCTTAGCCCCCCAGGCACGTGAGCAGTTCTTC. The rearrangement uses TRBV7-6 and TRBJ2-1; D is undetermined. V shed 0 bases and J shed 9 bases, with 12 bases lying between them. The V gene's germline CDR1 is SGHVS and CDR2 FNYEAQ. The CDR3 length is 14 residues.

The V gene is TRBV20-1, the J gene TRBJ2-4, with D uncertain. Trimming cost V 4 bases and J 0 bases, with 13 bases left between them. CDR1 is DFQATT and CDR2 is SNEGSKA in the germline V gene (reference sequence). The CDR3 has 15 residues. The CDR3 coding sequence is TGCAGTGCTACCCGGCCTCCCGAAGCCAAAAACATTCAGTACTTC. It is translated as CSATRPPEAKNIQYF.

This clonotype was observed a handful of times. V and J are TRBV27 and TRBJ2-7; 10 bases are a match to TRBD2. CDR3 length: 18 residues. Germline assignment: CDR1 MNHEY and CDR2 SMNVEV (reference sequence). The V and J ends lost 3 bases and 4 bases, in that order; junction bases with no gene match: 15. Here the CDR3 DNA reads TGTGCCAGCAGTTTCCCCGCGGAGGATAGCGGGAGGAGGTACGAGCAGTACTTC. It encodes CASSFPAEDSGRRYEQYF.

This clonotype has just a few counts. The CDR3, as DNA: TGTGCCAGCAGCTATAACACAGGCCCCGGGGAGCTGTTTTTT. Encoded protein: CASSYNTGPGELFF. V gene TRBV7-2 combines with J gene TRBJ2-2; D may be TRBD1 (5 bases). Germline lookup yields CDR1 SGHTA and CDR2 FQGNSA. The CDR3 has 14 amino acids. V lost 4 bases and J lost 6, with 12 bases in between.

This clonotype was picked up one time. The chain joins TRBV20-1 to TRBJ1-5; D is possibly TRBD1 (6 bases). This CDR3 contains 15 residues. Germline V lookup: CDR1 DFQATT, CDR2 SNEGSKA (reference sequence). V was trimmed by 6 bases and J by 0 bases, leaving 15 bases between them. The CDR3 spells CSAQRGFHSNQPQHF. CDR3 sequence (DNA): TGCAGTGCCCAAAGGGGGTTTCATAGCAATCAGCCCCAGCATTTT.

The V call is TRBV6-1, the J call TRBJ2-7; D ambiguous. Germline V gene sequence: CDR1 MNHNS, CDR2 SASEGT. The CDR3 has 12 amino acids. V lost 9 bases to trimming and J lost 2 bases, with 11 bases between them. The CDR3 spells CASTGLAYEQYF. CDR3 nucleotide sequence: TGTGCCAGTACCGGGCTTGCCTACGAGCAGTACTTC.

The CDR3 reads CASSISVDNTQYF. Written as DNA, the CDR3 is TGTGCCAGTAGTATAAGTGTCGACAATACGCAGTATTTT. The chain uses TRBV19 and TRBJ2-3; no reliable D call. The CDR3 is 13 residues long. Germline values: CDR1 LNHDA, CDR2 SQIVND (reference sequence). V dropped 2 bases and J dropped 7 bases, with 10 bases sitting between them.

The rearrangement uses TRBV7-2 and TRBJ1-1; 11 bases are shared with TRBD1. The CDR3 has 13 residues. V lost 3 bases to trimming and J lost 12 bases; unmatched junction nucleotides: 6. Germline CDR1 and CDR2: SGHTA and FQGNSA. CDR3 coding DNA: TGTGCCAGCAGCTTCGGGACAGGGGGGACGTCTTTCTTT. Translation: CASSFGTGGTSFF.

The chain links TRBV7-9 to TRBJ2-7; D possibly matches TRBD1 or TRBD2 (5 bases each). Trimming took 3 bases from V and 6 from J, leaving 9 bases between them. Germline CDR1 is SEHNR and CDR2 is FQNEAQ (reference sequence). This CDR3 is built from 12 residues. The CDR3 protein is CASSFRDLEQYF. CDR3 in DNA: TGTGCCAGCAGCTTTAGGGACCTCGAGCAGTACTTC. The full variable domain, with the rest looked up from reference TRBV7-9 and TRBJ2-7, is DTGVSQNPRHKITKRGQNVTFRCDPISEHNRLYWYRQTLGQGPEFLTYFQNEAQLEKSRLLSDRFSAERPKGSFSTLEIQRTEQGDSAMYLCASSFRDLEQYFGPGTRLTVT.

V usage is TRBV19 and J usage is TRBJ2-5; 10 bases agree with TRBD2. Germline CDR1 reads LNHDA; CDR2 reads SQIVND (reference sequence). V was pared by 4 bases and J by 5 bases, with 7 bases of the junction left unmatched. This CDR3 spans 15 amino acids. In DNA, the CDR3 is TGTGCCAGTAGTACCCTAGCGGGAGCCGTGGAGACCCAGTACTTC. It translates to CASSTLAGAVETQYF.